This TCR beta chain was profiled in a study of blood T cell repertoires in COVID-19. Overall study context: PBMCs, B-cell-depleted T cells, or T cells provided the cDNA or gDNA that made up the material.

Assay: immunoSEQ multiplex PCR; the TCRdb copy retains only in-frame clones and omits some. The sample includes roughly 230,000 clones, 65% to 85% seen only once; the top ten take roughly 9.4%. Between the trimmed V and J ends, which lost 8 bases and 8 bases, there was a span of 18 bases. Germline lookup yields CDR1 MDHEN and CDR2 SYDVKM. This CDR3 is built from 13 residues. The sequence derives from a man in his forties with active or convalescent COVID-19. The chain links TRBV28 to TRBJ2-5; TRBD2 is a possible D gene (6 bases). Sequenced: peripheral blood. The CDR3 here is CASGYRGFITQYF. For the CDR3, the DNA is TGTGCCAGCGGATACCGGGGGTTCATTACCCAGTACTTC.